One sample yielded the 5 T cell receptor beta chains listed below, sequenced in a study of T-cell reconstitution after alpha-beta-depleted transplantation in children. During its preparation, the TCRbeta library received unique molecular identifiers. TCRdb independently ran MiXCR on the PCR reads; one entry per CDR3 protein. The sample holds about 610,000 distinct CDR3 sequences, over 9.5% seen once. Sequences were derived from PBMCs from the stem cell graft donor, sampled from the stem cell graft. These receptors all come from a human donor who donated a stem cell graft to a child with acute myeloid leukemia.

This clonotype has at least ten counts. The chain links TRBV28 to TRBJ2-6, with D possibly being TRBD1 (7 bases). From germline, CDR1 is MDHEN and CDR2 SYDVKM. The CDR3 extends over 19 amino acids. The V and J ends lost 5 bases and 0 bases respectively, with 20 bases between them. CDR3 nucleotide sequence: TGTGCCAGCAGTCCCACACGGACAGGAGGGGTCTCTGGGGCCAACGTCCTGACTTTC. Translated, it gives CASSPTRTGGVSGANVLTF.

The chain joins TRBV7-2 to TRBJ2-1; D not certain. V lost 1 base and J 7 bases, leaving 14 bases between the germline ends. The CDR3 extends over 15 amino acids. CDR1 SGHTA and CDR2 FQGNSA come from the germline V gene. CDR3: CASSLEERVSNEQFF. DNA of the CDR3: TGTGCCAGCAGCTTAGAGGAACGGGTTTCGAATGAGCAGTTCTTC.

In its sample, this clonotype was seen a few times. The chain has TRBV7-2 and TRBJ2-5; D assignment may be TRBD1 or TRBD2 (5 bases each). This CDR3 spans 15 amino acids. Trimming removed 2 bases from V and 2 bases from J, with 12 bases in between. Germline values: CDR1 SGHTA, CDR2 FQGNSA. In DNA form, the CDR3 reads TGTGCCAGCAGCTTAAGGGGACCCCCACAAGAGACCCAGTACTTC. Its translation is CASSLRGPPQETQYF.

A few counts support this clonotype. The rearrangement links TRBV20-1 to TRBJ1-1; 11 bases fit TRBD1. Trimming at V came to 5 bases and at J to 1 base, leaving 9 bases not matched to a gene. The CDR3 runs to 16 residues. Germline V gene sequence: CDR1 DFQATT, CDR2 SNEGSKA (reference sequence). The CDR3, as DNA: TGCAGTGCTCTCCGGACAGGGGGCGCGGGGAACACTGAAGCTTTCTTT. Its translation is CSALRTGGAGNTEAFF.

Written as DNA, the CDR3 is TGTGCCAGCAGTTACCCCCCTCCAGAGACCCAGTACTTC. Its translation: CASSYPPPETQYF. The V gene is TRBV6-6, the J gene TRBJ2-5; D is unclear. This CDR3 has 13 amino acids. From germline, CDR1 is MNHNY and CDR2 SVGAGI (reference sequence). Trimming removed 2 bases from V and 4 bases from J, with 8 bases in between.